The clone carrying this T cell receptor beta chain was found once. The sample comes from a study of blood T cell repertoires in COVID-19. Study details: Samples of COVID-19 (acute and convalescent) were obtained from the United States, Italy and Spain.

Under the authors' procedure: Estimated nucleated cell counts came from reference gene primer amplification. Repertoires were generated with immunoSEQ multiplex PCR, while TCRdb's copy carries only in-frame clones and drops some. V, J and clone size reflect that table, while D and trimming were determined from the DNA. The data contain around 150,000 clones, 75% to 80% of them singletons. Trimming at V came to 5 bases and at J to 7 bases, leaving 13 bases not matched to a gene. This CDR3 comprises 16 residues. Germline CDR1 MDHEN, CDR2 SYDVKM. Symptom resolution, clearance, or two negative PCRs marked the recovered donors of Cohort 3.

The sequenced material came from PBMCs or T cells enriched from blood (not recorded which). This sequence joins TRBV28 and TRBJ2-1, with TRBD2 matching 8 bases. This TCR was sampled from a woman between 50 and 59 years old who had recovered from COVID-19. The CDR3 sequence is CASSVSGRVIGNEQFF. The CDR3 nucleotides are TGTGCCAGCAGTGTGAGCGGGAGAGTTATAGGGAATGAGCAGTTCTTC. The full variable domain, its missing parts supplied by reference TRBV28 and TRBJ2-1, is DVKVTQSSRYLVKRTGEKVFLECVQDMDHENMFWYRQDPGLGLRLIYFSYDVKMKEKGDIPEGYSVSREKKERFSLILESASTNQTSMYLCASSVSGRVIGNEQFFGPGTRLTVL.